This T cell receptor beta chain was recorded in a study of OX40 agonist ivuxolimab in advanced cancers. Overall study: Enrolled patients in dose escalation had cancers that were hepatocellular carcinoma, melanoma, renal cell or head and neck cancer.

Study-level findings and limits: The investigators did not determine what antigen specificity the expanded peripheral T cells had.

About this clone itself: The target antigen is unknown.

Peripheral blood came from all dose cohorts at three timepoints. Clones were sequenced by immunoSEQ multiplex PCR, and TCRdb holds only the in-frame ones, with some missing. This sample has about 32,000 clones, with 90% to 95% found just once. V lost 5 bases and J lost 7, with 12 bases in between. The CDR3 totals 13 residues. Germline CDR1 is LNHNV and CDR2 is YYDKDF (reference sequence). Source: CD4+ or CD8+ T cells sorted from blood, taken in a trial of the OX40 agonist ivuxolimab. V gene TRBV15 combines with J gene TRBJ2-1, with D perhaps TRBD2 (7 bases). The sequence derives from an adult with an advanced solid tumor such as melanoma, head and neck, liver or kidney cancer. CDR3 nucleotides: TGTGCCACCAGCGGGGGGGCTTTGAATGAGCAGTTCTTC. It yields the protein CATSGGALNEQFF. Together with reference TRBV15 and TRBJ2-1, the CDR3 gives the full variable domain: DAMVIQNPRYQVTQFGKPVTLSCSQTLNHNVMYWYQQKSSQAPKLLFHYYDKDFNNEADTPDNFQSRRPNTSFCFLDIRSPGLGDTAMYLCATSGGALNEQFFGPGTRLTVL.